A selection of T cell receptor beta chains follows, all from one sample in a study of identical twins. A single record per CDR3 protein comes from TCRdb applying MiXCR to the 5' RACE reads. This table has approximately 210,000 distinct CDR3 sequences, around 6.5% appearing once. These same data were also listed under a study on T cells expressing NK-cell markers.

The material sequenced was CD8+ T cells sorted from blood. Receptors originate from a woman aged 18-29 years in good health. The CDR3 runs from the conserved cysteine through the conserved F or W. D genes are given only for firm matches. Where a row states a size, it is once, few, many or the class of an expanded clone; other rows omit it.

J gene,V gene,D gene,clone size,CDR3 DNA,CDR3 protein
TRBJ2-3,TRBV10-2,NA,many,TGCGCCAGCAGGAGGGGGTTTGGCACCACTAGCACAGATACGCAGTATTTT,CASRRGFGTTSTDTQYF
TRBJ2-2,TRBV9,NA,NA,TGTGCCAGCAGCGAGGGGGGGATCAGGACCGGGGAGCTGTTTTTT,CASSEGGIRTGELFF
TRBJ1-5,TRBV9,TRBD1,NA,TGTGCCAGCAGCGGCCGGGACAGGGTCAGGGCCCAGCATTTT,CASSGRDRVRAQHF
TRBJ2-3,TRBV7-8,TRBD1,few,TGTGCCAGCAGCTTGAGACAGGGGGCAGGACGGGAGACAGATACGCAGTATTTT,CASSLRQGAGRETDTQYF
TRBJ2-5,TRBV7-9,NA,few,TGTGCCAGCAGTTCTCCTAAGATAGAGACCCAGTACTTC,CASSSPKIETQYF
TRBJ2-1,TRBV27,TRBD2,NA,TGTGCCAGCAGTATCGGACTAGTGGCCTACAATGAGCAGTTCTTC,CASSIGLVAYNEQFF
TRBJ2-1,TRBV2,TRBD2,few,TGTGCCAGCACCGAGGGACTAGGGGAGTTCTTC,CASTEGLGEFF
TRBJ1-1,TRBV27,NA,NA,TGTGCCAGCTCCCCTGTGGGGAGCACTGAAGCTTTCTTT,CASSPVGSTEAFF
TRBJ1-3,TRBV29-1,NA,NA,TGCAGCGTTGAAGATCCCGGAAGCTCTGGAAACACCATATATTTT,CSVEDPGSSGNTIYF
TRBJ2-7,TRBV27,NA,many,TGTGCCAGCGGTTACGAGCAGTACTTC,CASGYEQYF
TRBJ2-1,TRBV7-6,TRBD2,many,TGTGCCAGCAGCTTATTTAGCGGGAGGACCTACAATGAGCAGTTCTTC,CASSLFSGRTYNEQFF
TRBJ2-7,TRBV12-3/TRBV12-4,NA,NA,TGTGCCAGCAGTTTAAACGTAGCCTACGAGCAGTACTTC,CASSLNVAYEQYF
TRBJ1-1,TRBV6-5,NA,few,TGTGCCAGCAGTTATGCGGCAGGCGGAGACACTGAAGCTTTCTTT,CASSYAAGGDTEAFF
TRBJ2-7,TRBV11-3,NA,many,TGTGCCAGCAGCTTAGCCGCGGGCACTTACTACGAGCAGTACTTC,CASSLAAGTYYEQYF
TRBJ2-4,TRBV27,NA,many,TGTGCCAGCAGCGCACACCTAAGGGGCGTAAACATTCAGTACTTC,CASSAHLRGVNIQYF
TRBJ1-2,TRBV7-9,NA,few,TGTGCCAGCACCGGCCCCGGGGGGGAGTATGGCTACACCTTC,CASTGPGGEYGYTF